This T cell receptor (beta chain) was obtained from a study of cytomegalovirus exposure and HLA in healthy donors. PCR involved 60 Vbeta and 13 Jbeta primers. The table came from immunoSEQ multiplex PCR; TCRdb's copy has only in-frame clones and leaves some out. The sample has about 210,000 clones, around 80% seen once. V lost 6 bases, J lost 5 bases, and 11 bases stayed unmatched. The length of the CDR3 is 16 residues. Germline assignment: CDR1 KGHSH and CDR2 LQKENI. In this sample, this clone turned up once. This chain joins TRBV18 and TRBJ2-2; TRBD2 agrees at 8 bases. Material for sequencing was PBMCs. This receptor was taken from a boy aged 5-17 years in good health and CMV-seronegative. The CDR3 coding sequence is TGTGCCAGCTCCTTTCTGGATAGCGGGGATACCGGGGAGCTGTTTTTT. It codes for CASSFLDSGDTGELFF.